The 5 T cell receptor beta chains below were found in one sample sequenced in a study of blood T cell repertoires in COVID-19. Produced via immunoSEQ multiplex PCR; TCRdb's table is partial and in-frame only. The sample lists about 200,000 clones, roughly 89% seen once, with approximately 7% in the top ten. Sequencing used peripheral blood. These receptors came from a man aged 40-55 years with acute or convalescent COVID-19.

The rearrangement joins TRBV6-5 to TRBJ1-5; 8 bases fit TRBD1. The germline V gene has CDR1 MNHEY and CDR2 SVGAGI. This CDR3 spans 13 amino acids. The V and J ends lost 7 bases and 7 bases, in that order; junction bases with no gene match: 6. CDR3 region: CASNDRGGQPQHF. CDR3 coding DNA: TGTGCCAGCAACGACAGGGGTGGACAGCCCCAGCATTTT.

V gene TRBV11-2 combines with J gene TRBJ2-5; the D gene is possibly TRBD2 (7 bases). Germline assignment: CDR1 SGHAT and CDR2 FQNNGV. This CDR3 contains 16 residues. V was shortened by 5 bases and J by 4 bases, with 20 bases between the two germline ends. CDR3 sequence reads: CASSLAERGWPETQYF. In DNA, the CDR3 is TGTGCCAGCAGCCTAGCGGAGAGGGGGTGGCCAGAGACCCAGTACTTC.

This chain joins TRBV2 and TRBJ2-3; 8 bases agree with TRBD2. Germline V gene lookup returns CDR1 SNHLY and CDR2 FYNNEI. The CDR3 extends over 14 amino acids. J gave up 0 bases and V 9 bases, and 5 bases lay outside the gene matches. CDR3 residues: CASRGGLSTDTQYF. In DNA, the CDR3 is TGTGCCAGTCGGGGGGGTCTAAGCACAGATACGCAGTATTTT.

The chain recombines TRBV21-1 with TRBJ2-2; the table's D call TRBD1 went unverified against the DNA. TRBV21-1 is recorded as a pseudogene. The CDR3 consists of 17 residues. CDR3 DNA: TGTGCCAGCAGCCCTAAGGCCCAGGGGGCGAACACCGGGGAGCTGTTTTTT. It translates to CASSPKAQGANTGELFF.

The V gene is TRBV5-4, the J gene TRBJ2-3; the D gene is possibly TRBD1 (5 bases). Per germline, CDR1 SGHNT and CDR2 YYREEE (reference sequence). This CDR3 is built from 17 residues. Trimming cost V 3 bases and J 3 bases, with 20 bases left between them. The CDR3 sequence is CASSSGSRSAGTDTQYF. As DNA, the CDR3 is TGTGCCAGCAGCTCCGGGTCGAGGAGCGCAGGGACAGATACGCAGTATTTT.